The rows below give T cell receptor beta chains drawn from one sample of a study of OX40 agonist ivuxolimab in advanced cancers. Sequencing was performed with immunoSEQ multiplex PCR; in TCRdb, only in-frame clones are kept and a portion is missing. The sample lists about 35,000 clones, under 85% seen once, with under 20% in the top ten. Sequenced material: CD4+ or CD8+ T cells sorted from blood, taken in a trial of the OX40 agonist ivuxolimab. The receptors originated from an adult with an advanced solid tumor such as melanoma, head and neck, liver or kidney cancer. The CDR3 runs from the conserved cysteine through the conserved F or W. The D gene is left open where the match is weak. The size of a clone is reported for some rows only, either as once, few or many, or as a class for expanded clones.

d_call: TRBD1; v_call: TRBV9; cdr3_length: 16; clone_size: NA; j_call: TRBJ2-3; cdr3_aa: CASSVARTGRTDTQYF; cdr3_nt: TGTGCCAGCAGCGTAGCGAGGACAGGCCGCACAGATACGCAGTATTTT
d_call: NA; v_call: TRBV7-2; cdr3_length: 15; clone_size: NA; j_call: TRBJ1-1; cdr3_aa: CASSYKSRANTEAFF; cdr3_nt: TGTGCCAGCAGCTACAAGAGTCGAGCGAACACTGAAGCTTTCTTT
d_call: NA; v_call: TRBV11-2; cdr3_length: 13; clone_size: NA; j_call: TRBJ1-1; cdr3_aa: CASSWVMNTEAFF; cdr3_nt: TGTGCCAGCAGCTGGGTGATGAACACTGAAGCTTTCTTT
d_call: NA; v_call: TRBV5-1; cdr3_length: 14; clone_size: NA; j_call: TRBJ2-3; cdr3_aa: CASSLAGPGDTQYF; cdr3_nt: TGCGCCAGCAGCTTGGCAGGCCCGGGAGATACGCAGTATTTT
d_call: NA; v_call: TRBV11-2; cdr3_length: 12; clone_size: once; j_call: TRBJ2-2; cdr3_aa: CATSALTGELFF; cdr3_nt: TGTGCCACCTCGGCTCTCACCGGGGAGCTGTTTTTT
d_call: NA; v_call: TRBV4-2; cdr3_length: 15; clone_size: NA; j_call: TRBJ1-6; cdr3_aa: CASSQDVGGNSPLHF; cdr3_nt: TGTGCCAGCAGCCAAGATGTGGGGGGTAATTCACCCCTCCACTTT
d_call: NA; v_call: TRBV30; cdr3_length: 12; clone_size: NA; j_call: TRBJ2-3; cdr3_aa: CAWSQGTDTQYF; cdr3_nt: TGTGCCTGGAGCCAGGGCACAGATACGCAGTATTTT
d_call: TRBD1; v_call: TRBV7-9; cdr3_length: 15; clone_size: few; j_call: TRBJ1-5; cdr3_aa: CASSLTGGGNQPQHF; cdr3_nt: TGTGCCAGCAGCTTGACAGGGGGTGGCAATCAGCCCCAGCATTTT
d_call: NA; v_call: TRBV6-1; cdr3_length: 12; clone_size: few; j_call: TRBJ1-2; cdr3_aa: CASSGTTYGYTF; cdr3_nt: TGTGCCAGCAGTGGGACTACCTATGGCTACACCTTC
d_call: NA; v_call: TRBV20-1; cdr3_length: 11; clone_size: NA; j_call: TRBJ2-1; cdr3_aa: CSARDLYEQFF; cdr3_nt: TGCAGTGCTAGGGACCTATATGAGCAGTTCTTC
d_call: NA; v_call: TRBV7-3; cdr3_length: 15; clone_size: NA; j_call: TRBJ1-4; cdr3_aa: CASSLTGGTNEKLFF; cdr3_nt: TGTGCCAGCAGCTTAACGGGGGGCACTAATGAAAAACTGTTTTTT
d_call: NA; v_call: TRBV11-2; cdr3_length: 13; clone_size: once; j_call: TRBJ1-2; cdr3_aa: CASSSLRVYGYTF; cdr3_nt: TGTGCCAGCAGCTCACTTAGGGTCTATGGCTACACCTTC
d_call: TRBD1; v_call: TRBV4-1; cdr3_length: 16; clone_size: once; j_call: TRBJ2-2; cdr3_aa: CASSDRGKLKAGELFF; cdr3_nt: TGCGCCAGCAGTGACAGGGGAAAGCTCAAGGCCGGGGAGCTGTTTTTT
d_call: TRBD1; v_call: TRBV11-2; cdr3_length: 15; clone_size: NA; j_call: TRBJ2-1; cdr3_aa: CASSHGDRGLNEQFF; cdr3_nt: TGTGCCAGCAGCCACGGGGACAGGGGCCTTAATGAGCAGTTCTTC
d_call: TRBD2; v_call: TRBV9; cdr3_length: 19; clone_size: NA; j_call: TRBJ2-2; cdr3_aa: CASSVFPGLAGGDTGELFF; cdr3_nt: TGTGCCAGCAGCGTATTTCCGGGACTAGCGGGGGGAGACACCGGGGAGCTGTTTTTT
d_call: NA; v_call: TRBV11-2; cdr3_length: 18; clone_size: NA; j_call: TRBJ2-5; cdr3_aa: CASSLDYGTDYRKETQYF; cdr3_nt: TGTGCCAGCAGCTTAGATTACGGGACTGACTATAGAAAAGAGACCCAGTACTTC
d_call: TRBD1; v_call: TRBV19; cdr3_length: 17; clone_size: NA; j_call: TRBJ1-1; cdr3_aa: CASSTTGTGVMNTEAFF; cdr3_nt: TGTGCCAGTAGTACCACCGGGACAGGGGTCATGAACACTGAAGCTTTCTTT
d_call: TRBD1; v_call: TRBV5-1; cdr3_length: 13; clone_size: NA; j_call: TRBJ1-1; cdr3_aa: CASSYNRGAEAFF; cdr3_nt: TGCGCCAGCAGCTACAACAGGGGCGCTGAAGCTTTCTTT
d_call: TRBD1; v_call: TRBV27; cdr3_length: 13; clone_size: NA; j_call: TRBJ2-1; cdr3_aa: CASRTGAYNEQFF; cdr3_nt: TGTGCCAGCAGGACAGGGGCCTACAATGAGCAGTTCTTC
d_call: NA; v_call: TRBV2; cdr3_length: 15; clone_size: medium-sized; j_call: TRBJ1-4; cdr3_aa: CASSDYSVLNEKLFF; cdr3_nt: TGTGCCAGCAGTGATTATTCGGTGCTGAATGAAAAACTGTTTTTT
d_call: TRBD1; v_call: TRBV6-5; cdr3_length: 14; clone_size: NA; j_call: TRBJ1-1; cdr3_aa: CASSGLDRGTEAFF; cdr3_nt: TGTGCCAGCAGTGGCCTGGACAGGGGGACTGAAGCTTTCTTT
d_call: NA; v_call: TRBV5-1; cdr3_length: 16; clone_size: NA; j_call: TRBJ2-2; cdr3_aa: CASSLSSGADAGELFF; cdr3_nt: TGCGCCAGCAGCTTGTCTTCGGGGGCAGACGCCGGGGAGCTGTTTTTT
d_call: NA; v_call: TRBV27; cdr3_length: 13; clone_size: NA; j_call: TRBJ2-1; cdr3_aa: CASSPGGANEQFF; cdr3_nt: TGTGCCAGCAGCCCGGGGGGCGCCAATGAGCAGTTCTTC
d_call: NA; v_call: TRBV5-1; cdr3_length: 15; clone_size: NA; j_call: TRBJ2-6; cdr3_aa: CASSSTHSGANVLTF; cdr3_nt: TGCGCCAGCAGCTCAACGCACTCTGGGGCCAACGTCCTGACTTTC
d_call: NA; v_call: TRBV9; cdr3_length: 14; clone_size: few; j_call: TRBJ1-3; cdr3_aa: CASGRRSSGNTIYF; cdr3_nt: TGTGCCAGCGGGCGACGGAGCTCTGGAAACACCATATATTTT
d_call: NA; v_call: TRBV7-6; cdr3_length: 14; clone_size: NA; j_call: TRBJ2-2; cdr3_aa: CASSLGQDTGELFF; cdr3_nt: TGTGCCAGCAGCTTAGGACAGGACACCGGGGAGCTGTTTTTT
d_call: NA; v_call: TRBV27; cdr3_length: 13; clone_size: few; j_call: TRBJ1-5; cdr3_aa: CASSPELHQPQHF; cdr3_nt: TGTGCCAGCAGCCCGGAGTTGCATCAGCCCCAGCATTTT
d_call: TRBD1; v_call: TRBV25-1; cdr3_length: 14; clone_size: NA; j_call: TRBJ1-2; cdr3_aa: CASSNQGANYGYTF; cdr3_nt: TGTGCCAGCAGTAATCAGGGGGCTAACTATGGCTACACCTTC
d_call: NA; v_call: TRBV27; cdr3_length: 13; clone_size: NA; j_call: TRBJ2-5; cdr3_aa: CASSRQPWGTQYF; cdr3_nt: TGTGCCAGCAGTAGGCAGCCCTGGGGGACCCAGTACTTC
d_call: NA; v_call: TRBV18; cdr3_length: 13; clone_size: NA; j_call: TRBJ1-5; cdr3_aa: CASSRRDDQPQHF; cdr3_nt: TGTGCCAGCTCTCGACGCGATGATCAGCCCCAGCATTTT
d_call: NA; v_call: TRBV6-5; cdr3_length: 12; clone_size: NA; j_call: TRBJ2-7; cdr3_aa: CASSETSYEQYF; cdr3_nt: TGTGCCAGCAGTGAAACGAGCTACGAGCAGTACTTC
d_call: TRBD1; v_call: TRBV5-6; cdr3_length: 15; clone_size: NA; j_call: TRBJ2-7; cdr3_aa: CASSRGLDRAYEQYF; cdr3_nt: TGTGCCAGCAGCCGCGGGTTGGACAGGGCGTACGAGCAGTACTTC
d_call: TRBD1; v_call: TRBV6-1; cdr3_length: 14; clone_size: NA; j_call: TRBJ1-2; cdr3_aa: CASIFRGANYGYTF; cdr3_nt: TGTGCCAGCATTTTCAGGGGGGCCAACTATGGCTACACCTTC
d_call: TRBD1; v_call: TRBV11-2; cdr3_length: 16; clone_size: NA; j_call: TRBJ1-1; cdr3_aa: CASSFRSGGKNTEAFF; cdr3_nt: TGTGCCAGCAGCTTCCGATCAGGGGGTAAGAACACTGAAGCTTTCTTT
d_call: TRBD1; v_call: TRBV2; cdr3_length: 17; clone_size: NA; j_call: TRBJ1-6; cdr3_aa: CASSERDSRSYNSPLHF; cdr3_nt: TGTGCCAGCAGTGAACGGGACAGTCGGTCCTATAATTCACCCCTCCACTTT
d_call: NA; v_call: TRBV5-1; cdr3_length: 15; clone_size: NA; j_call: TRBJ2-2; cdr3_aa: CASSLDFTNTGELFF; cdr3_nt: TGCGCCAGCAGCTTGGACTTCACGAACACCGGGGAGCTGTTTTTT
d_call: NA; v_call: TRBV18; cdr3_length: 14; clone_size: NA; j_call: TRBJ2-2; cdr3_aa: CASSPDREPGELFF; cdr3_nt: TGTGCCAGCTCACCTGACCGGGAACCCGGGGAGCTGTTTTTT
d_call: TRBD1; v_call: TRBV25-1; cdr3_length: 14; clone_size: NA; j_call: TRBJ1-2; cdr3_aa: CASRGDRDTNGYTF; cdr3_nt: TGTGCCAGCAGAGGGGACAGGGACACGAATGGCTACACCTTC
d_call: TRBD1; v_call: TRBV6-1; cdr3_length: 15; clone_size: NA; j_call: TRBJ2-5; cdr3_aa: CASSSGQGGRETQYF; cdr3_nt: TGTGCCAGCAGCTCCGGACAGGGGGGTCGGGAGACCCAGTACTTC